This T cell receptor (beta chain) is from a study of blood T cells in healthy people across ages. A J-beta primer mix and a sample-barcoded 5' primer were used in a second PCR of roughly 7 to 12 cycles. Each of the cDNA molecules was tagged by a template-switch adaptor with 12 random nucleotides. Via MiXCR, TCRdb re-called the 5' RACE reads, giving one row per CDR3 protein. The sample shows roughly 1,800,000 distinct CDR3 sequences, 49% of them seen only once. Each individual donor underwent a draw of approximately 10 milliliters of peripheral blood. This TCR came from a woman in her 40s in good health. The specimen sequenced was blood.

CDR3 in DNA: TGTGCCAGCAGTTTTGAGCGGGGGGGCCTCTTCAATGAGCAGTACTTC. Protein sequence: CASSFERGGLFNEQYF. This chain connects TRBV27 to TRBJ2-5; 10 nucleotides line up with TRBD2. Germline V gene sequence: CDR1 MNHEY, CDR2 SMNVEV (reference sequence). V was clipped by 3 bases and J by 11 bases; unmatched bases: 15. The CDR3 runs 16 residues.